The rows below give T cell receptor beta chains drawn from one sample of a study of T-cell memory formation after mild COVID-19. MiXCR was run by TCRdb on the 5' RACE reads, yielding one entry per CDR3 protein. The sample shows under 350,000 distinct CDR3 sequences, 15% to 20% of them seen only once. Sequencing was performed on PBMCs or a T cell subset sorted from them (not recorded which). These receptors came from a man in his late teens or twenties who had mild COVID-19 (a few samples of this study predate the infection). Cell type and time point are not known. Both conserved end residues are part of each CDR3. The order of the fields is J gene, clone size, D gene, V gene, CDR3 DNA, CDR3 protein. A D gene is named only where the DNA matches it firmly. The size field is filled for only some rows; it gives once, few, many or a size class.

J gene: TRBJ1-5
clone size: few
D gene: TRBD1
V gene: TRBV6-2/TRBV6-3
CDR3 DNA: TGTGCCAGCAGCCGGACAGGGGAACCCCAGCCCCAGCATTTT
CDR3 protein: CASSRTGEPQPQHF

J gene: TRBJ2-3
clone size: few
D gene: TRBD2
V gene: TRBV4-1
CDR3 DNA: TGCGCCAGCAGCGGACTAGCCAGCACAGATACGCAGTATTTT
CDR3 protein: CASSGLASTDTQYF

J gene: TRBJ1-2
clone size: NA
D gene: TRBD1
V gene: TRBV11-2
CDR3 DNA: TGTGCCAGCAGCCTACTCCAGAGGGGACAGGGCTATGGCTACACCTTC
CDR3 protein: CASSLLQRGQGYGYTF

J gene: TRBJ2-7
clone size: NA
D gene: TRBD2
V gene: TRBV4-3
CDR3 DNA: TGCGCCAGCAGCCGTCGGGACGGGGAGGGGGAGCAGTACTTC
CDR3 protein: CASSRRDGEGEQYF

J gene: TRBJ2-5
clone size: few
D gene: NA
V gene: TRBV7-7
CDR3 DNA: TGTGCTAGCAGCTTAGGAGGCAGGGGTGAGACCCAGTACTTC
CDR3 protein: CASSLGGRGETQYF

J gene: TRBJ1-1
clone size: few
D gene: TRBD1
V gene: TRBV7-9
CDR3 DNA: TGTGCCAGCAGCATATGGACAGGGGAAGAAGCTTTCTTT
CDR3 protein: CASSIWTGEEAFF

J gene: TRBJ2-3
clone size: once
D gene: NA
V gene: TRBV20-1
CDR3 DNA: TGCAGTGCTAGCTTTAGACCTAGGGATACGCAGTATTTT
CDR3 protein: CSASFRPRDTQYF

J gene: TRBJ2-5
clone size: NA
D gene: NA
V gene: TRBV20-1
CDR3 DNA: TGCAGTGCTAGACGGCCGGGTGCCCCGAGGGAGACCCAGTACTTC
CDR3 protein: CSARRPGAPRETQYF

J gene: TRBJ1-6
clone size: few
D gene: NA
V gene: TRBV20-1
CDR3 DNA: TGCAGTGCTAGTAAGGGGCTCAATAATTCACCCCTCCACTTT
CDR3 protein: CSASKGLNNSPLHF

J gene: TRBJ2-3
clone size: NA
D gene: NA
V gene: TRBV7-2
CDR3 DNA: TGTGCCAGCAGCTCCGTGTCAGGGGGACTCACAGATACGCAGTATTTT
CDR3 protein: CASSSVSGGLTDTQYF

J gene: TRBJ1-5
clone size: many
D gene: NA
V gene: TRBV7-2
CDR3 DNA: TGTGCCAGCAGCTTGTTGGGCAGGACCGATCAGCCCCAGCATTTT
CDR3 protein: CASSLLGRTDQPQHF

J gene: TRBJ2-2
clone size: NA
D gene: NA
V gene: TRBV29-1
CDR3 DNA: TGCAGCGTTGTAACAGCAGTGTACGGGGAGCTGTTTTTT
CDR3 protein: CSVVTAVYGELFF

J gene: TRBJ2-5
clone size: NA
D gene: TRBD1
V gene: TRBV5-1
CDR3 DNA: TGCGCCAGCAGCTACGGACAGGGGGACCTGGTGTCCCAGTACTTC
CDR3 protein: CASSYGQGDLVSQYF

J gene: TRBJ1-4
clone size: NA
D gene: NA
V gene: TRBV7-6
CDR3 DNA: TGTGCCAGCAGCTTAGATACCCTGGGAAAACTGTTTTTT
CDR3 protein: CASSLDTLGKLFF

J gene: TRBJ2-7
clone size: NA
D gene: NA
V gene: TRBV6-1
CDR3 DNA: TGTGCCAGCAGCCCGGGATCGAGATACGAGCAGTACTTC
CDR3 protein: CASSPGSRYEQYF

J gene: TRBJ2-1
clone size: NA
D gene: NA
V gene: TRBV4-3
CDR3 DNA: TGCGCCAGCAGCCCCTCGACAAACTACAATGAGCAGTTCTTC
CDR3 protein: CASSPSTNYNEQFF

J gene: TRBJ2-2
clone size: NA
D gene: NA
V gene: TRBV4-1
CDR3 DNA: TGCGCCAGCAGCCTAGTGTGGGGCCCGCCCGGGGAGCTGTTTTTT
CDR3 protein: CASSLVWGPPGELFF

J gene: TRBJ1-1
clone size: NA
D gene: NA
V gene: TRBV5-1
CDR3 DNA: TGCGCCAGCAGCTTGTACCGGACAGCTGAAGCTTTCTTT
CDR3 protein: CASSLYRTAEAFF

J gene: TRBJ2-3
clone size: few
D gene: TRBD2
V gene: TRBV14
CDR3 DNA: TGTGCCAGCAGCCAAATTGGACTAGCGGGGGACCTAGGAGATACGCAGTATTTT
CDR3 protein: CASSQIGLAGDLGDTQYF

J gene: TRBJ1-1
clone size: NA
D gene: NA
V gene: TRBV6-1
CDR3 DNA: TGTGCCAGCCGCGAACCGGGAGCCACCTCCACTGAAGCTTTCTTT
CDR3 protein: CASREPGATSTEAFF

J gene: TRBJ1-4
clone size: NA
D gene: TRBD1
V gene: TRBV7-8
CDR3 DNA: TGTGCCAGCAGCATCACAGGGGGCGCCGGTAATGAAAAACTGTTTTTT
CDR3 protein: CASSITGGAGNEKLFF

J gene: TRBJ2-2
clone size: many
D gene: TRBD1
V gene: TRBV5-1
CDR3 DNA: TGCGCCAGCAGCTTCGGACAGGGGATCACCGGGGAGCTGTTTTTT
CDR3 protein: CASSFGQGITGELFF

J gene: TRBJ2-2
clone size: few
D gene: NA
V gene: TRBV7-3
CDR3 DNA: TGTGCCAGCAGCTTAAGGCTTGACACCGGGGAGCTGTTTTTT
CDR3 protein: CASSLRLDTGELFF

J gene: TRBJ2-1
clone size: NA
D gene: NA
V gene: TRBV2
CDR3 DNA: TGTGCCAGCAACGGCGCGGGGAGCTCCTACAATGAGCAGTTCTTC
CDR3 protein: CASNGAGSSYNEQFF

J gene: TRBJ1-1
clone size: NA
D gene: NA
V gene: TRBV5-1
CDR3 DNA: TGCGCCAGCAGCTTGGCGCCCTTATCGGGGACTGAAGCTTTCTTT
CDR3 protein: CASSLAPLSGTEAFF

J gene: TRBJ2-3
clone size: many
D gene: TRBD2
V gene: TRBV6-4
CDR3 DNA: TGTGCCAGCAGTGCGAGCGGGGGGGCCACAGATACGCAGTATTTT
CDR3 protein: CASSASGGATDTQYF

J gene: TRBJ1-1
clone size: NA
D gene: NA
V gene: TRBV19
CDR3 DNA: TGTGCCAGTAGTATATTTGGGGTCGCTGAAGCTTTCTTT
CDR3 protein: CASSIFGVAEAFF

J gene: TRBJ1-5
clone size: NA
D gene: NA
V gene: TRBV6-2/TRBV6-3
CDR3 DNA: TGTGCCAGCAGTTATCCGAGTCAGCCCCAGCATTTT
CDR3 protein: CASSYPSQPQHF

J gene: TRBJ2-3
clone size: many
D gene: NA
V gene: TRBV7-3
CDR3 DNA: TGTGCCAGCAGCTCACGGGTCACAGATACGCAGTATTTT
CDR3 protein: CASSSRVTDTQYF

J gene: TRBJ2-5
clone size: few
D gene: NA
V gene: TRBV6-2/TRBV6-3
CDR3 DNA: TGTGCCAGCAACAACCAGGAACCAGAGACCCAGTACTTC
CDR3 protein: CASNNQEPETQYF

J gene: TRBJ1-6
clone size: NA
D gene: TRBD1
V gene: TRBV28
CDR3 DNA: TGTGCAAACAGGGGGTCCTATAATTCACCCCTCCACTTT
CDR3 protein: CANRGSYNSPLHF

J gene: TRBJ2-1
clone size: many
D gene: NA
V gene: TRBV4-3
CDR3 DNA: TGCGCCAGCAGCCAAGATGCCCACGGTGGCTATGAGCAGTTCTTC
CDR3 protein: CASSQDAHGGYEQFF

J gene: TRBJ2-3
clone size: NA
D gene: NA
V gene: TRBV4-3
CDR3 DNA: TGCGCCAGCAGCCAAGCGGCAGGAGAAAGCACAGATACGCAGTATTTT
CDR3 protein: CASSQAAGESTDTQYF

J gene: TRBJ2-1
clone size: few
D gene: NA
V gene: TRBV11-2
CDR3 DNA: TGTGCCAGCAGCCCATTCGGGGGCTACAATGAGCAGTTCTTC
CDR3 protein: CASSPFGGYNEQFF

J gene: TRBJ2-7
clone size: many
D gene: NA
V gene: TRBV9
CDR3 DNA: TGTGCCAGCAGCGTAGGGGAGGGGGCATACGAGCAGTACTTC
CDR3 protein: CASSVGEGAYEQYF

J gene: TRBJ2-5
clone size: few
D gene: TRBD1
V gene: TRBV27
CDR3 DNA: TGTGCCAGCAGAGCGTGGACAGGGGAAGAGACCCAGTACTTC
CDR3 protein: CASRAWTGEETQYF

J gene: TRBJ2-4
clone size: few
D gene: NA
V gene: TRBV7-9
CDR3 DNA: TGTGCCAGCAGCTTGACCATGAACATTCAGTACTTC
CDR3 protein: CASSLTMNIQYF

J gene: TRBJ1-5
clone size: NA
D gene: NA
V gene: TRBV10-3
CDR3 DNA: TGTGCCATCAGCAGGACAGCGGGCAATCAGCCCCAGCATTTT
CDR3 protein: CAISRTAGNQPQHF

J gene: TRBJ2-3
clone size: few
D gene: NA
V gene: TRBV20-1
CDR3 DNA: TGCAGTGCTAGAATCCCAGATACGCAGTATTTT
CDR3 protein: CSARIPDTQYF

J gene: TRBJ1-2
clone size: many
D gene: NA
V gene: TRBV30
CDR3 DNA: TGTGCCTGGAACGGGGGGCAATACTATGGCTACACCTTC
CDR3 protein: CAWNGGQYYGYTF

J gene: TRBJ1-2
clone size: few
D gene: TRBD1
V gene: TRBV7-2
CDR3 DNA: TGTGCCAGCAGCTTAGGTGGGGACAGGGGGTCCGGCTACACCTTC
CDR3 protein: CASSLGGDRGSGYTF

J gene: TRBJ2-6
clone size: NA
D gene: NA
V gene: TRBV7-9
CDR3 DNA: TGTGCCAGCTCTAAGTCGGCTGGGGCCAACGTCCTGACTTTC
CDR3 protein: CASSKSAGANVLTF

J gene: TRBJ2-2
clone size: few
D gene: NA
V gene: TRBV20-1
CDR3 DNA: TGCAGTACCCTTGGGGGTCCCGGGGAGCTGTTTTTT
CDR3 protein: CSTLGGPGELFF

J gene: TRBJ1-2
clone size: NA
D gene: TRBD1
V gene: TRBV4-2
CDR3 DNA: TGTGCCAGCAGCCAAGGGAGGGGGCTAGGCTATGGCTACACCTTC
CDR3 protein: CASSQGRGLGYGYTF

J gene: TRBJ2-3
clone size: NA
D gene: TRBD2
V gene: TRBV6-5
CDR3 DNA: TGTGCCAGCAGTTACCAGACTAGCCCCGGGACAGATACGCAGTATTTT
CDR3 protein: CASSYQTSPGTDTQYF

J gene: TRBJ2-3
clone size: NA
D gene: TRBD2
V gene: TRBV6-2/TRBV6-3
CDR3 DNA: TGTGCCAGCAGCCCAACTAGCGGGGGGGAAGATACGCAGTATTTT
CDR3 protein: CASSPTSGGEDTQYF

J gene: TRBJ2-3
clone size: NA
D gene: NA
V gene: TRBV7-9
CDR3 DNA: TGTGCCAGCGAATGGACTACGGCAGATACGCAGTATTTT
CDR3 protein: CASEWTTADTQYF

J gene: TRBJ2-1
clone size: few
D gene: NA
V gene: TRBV9
CDR3 DNA: TGTGCCAGCAGCGTACGGGGGGCTATAAGCTCCTACAATGAGCAGTTCTTC
CDR3 protein: CASSVRGAISSYNEQFF

J gene: TRBJ2-7
clone size: few
D gene: NA
V gene: TRBV12-3/TRBV12-4
CDR3 DNA: TGTGCCAGCAGTTCTTCCTGGAACGAGCAGTACTTC
CDR3 protein: CASSSSWNEQYF

J gene: TRBJ1-4
clone size: few
D gene: NA
V gene: TRBV5-1
CDR3 DNA: TGCGCCAGCAGCTTGAGTAGGCTCACTAATGAAAAACTGTTTTTT
CDR3 protein: CASSLSRLTNEKLFF

J gene: TRBJ1-2
clone size: few
D gene: NA
V gene: TRBV4-1
CDR3 DNA: TGCGCCAGCAGCCAAGATGGATCCCACTATGGCTACACCTTC
CDR3 protein: CASSQDGSHYGYTF

J gene: TRBJ2-5
clone size: NA
D gene: NA
V gene: TRBV10-3
CDR3 DNA: TGTGCCATCAGCAACAGGGAAGAGACCCAGTACTTC
CDR3 protein: CAISNREETQYF